The rows below give T cell receptor beta chains drawn from one sample of a study of T cell repertoires in cytomegalovirus infection. TCRdb recomputed calls from the reads with MiXCR, one row per CDR3 protein. The profile shows 40,000 to 55,000 distinct CDR3 sequences, 20% to 25% of them singletons. These receptors' targets are unknown. Material: CD8+ T cells from cultured PBMCs, obtained from culture after CMV antigen stimulation. These receptors were obtained from a human donor in good health (CMV status not recorded). Some clones in this sample may be carry-over from other donors' samples. Both conserved end residues are part of each CDR3. The order of the fields is J gene, D gene, clone size, V gene, CDR3 protein, CDR3 DNA. D genes are given only for firm matches. Clone sizes are given selectively: once, few, many, or a class where the clone is expanded.

>TRBJ1-1|NA|few|TRBV2
CASSVRTDLPRNTEAFF
TGTGCCAGCAGCGTCCGGACGGACTTACCCAGGAACACTGAAGCTTTCTTT
>TRBJ2-1|NA|NA|TRBV3-1
CASSQGTDSYNEQFF
TGTGCCAGCAGCCAAGGCACGGACTCATACAATGAGCAGTTCTTC
>TRBJ1-2|TRBD1|NA|TRBV7-9
CASSSSFEYRGRQGYTF
TGTGCCAGCAGCTCATCTTTCGAATACAGGGGGCGTCAGGGCTACACCTTC
>TRBJ2-7|TRBD2|NA|TRBV7-9
CASSPPVLAGPSYEQYF
TGTGCCAGCAGCCCTCCGGTGCTAGCGGGACCATCTTACGAGCAGTACTTC
>TRBJ2-1|NA|few|TRBV28
CASSLFRHVEQFF
TGTGCCAGCAGTTTATTCAGACATGTGGAGCAGTTCTTC
>TRBJ1-1|NA|few|TRBV6-1
CASSERVEEGPNTEAFF
TGTGCCAGCAGTGAAAGGGTCGAGGAGGGACCGAACACTGAAGCTTTCTTT
>TRBJ2-7|NA|NA|TRBV13
CASSPSTYPLYEQYF
TGTGCCAGCAGCCCTTCCACTTATCCCCTTTACGAGCAGTACTTC
>TRBJ1-3|NA|many|TRBV7-2
CASSLWSGNTIYF
TGTGCCAGCAGCTTATGGTCTGGAAACACCATATATTTT
>TRBJ1-1|TRBD1|few|TRBV6-6
CASSSLRRGQNTEAFF
TGTGCCAGCAGTTCCCTTCGAAGGGGGCAGAACACTGAAGCTTTCTTT
>TRBJ2-7|NA|few|TRBV4-3
CASSQEYTDEQYF
TGCGCCAGCAGCCAAGAGTACACCGACGAGCAGTACTTC
>TRBJ1-1|TRBD1|few|TRBV28
CASSLRTGRRMGNTEAFF
TGTGCCAGCAGTTTAAGGACAGGGAGGAGAATGGGGAACACTGAAGCTTTCTTT
>TRBJ2-3|NA|NA|TRBV7-6
CASSLRSNSRTDTQYF
TGTGCCAGCAGCTTGAGATCAAACTCACGCACAGATACGCAGTATTTT
>TRBJ2-1|NA|NA|TRBV9
CASSVESGSSYNEQFF
TGTGCCAGCAGCGTAGAATCCGGGAGCTCCTACAATGAGCAGTTCTTC
>TRBJ1-5|NA|once|TRBV19
CATRVWDSNQPQHF
TGTGCCACCCGAGTATGGGATAGCAATCAGCCCCAGCATTTT
>TRBJ2-1|TRBD2|many|TRBV6-2/TRBV6-3
CASTLRESNEQFF
TGTGCCAGCACCTTGCGGGAGAGCAATGAGCAGTTCTTC
>TRBJ1-2|TRBD1|few|TRBV7-2
CASSLVWLGDSPGETF
TGTGCCAGCAGCTTAGTTTGGTTGGGGGACAGCCCAGGGGAAACCTTC